This T cell receptor (beta chain) was documented in a study of T-cell reconstitution after alpha-beta-depleted transplantation in children listed by TCRdb under 2016. In terms of the full investigation: T-cell immune reconstitution after TCRalphabeta/CD19-depleted allogeneic hematopoietic cell transplantation in children was quantitatively tracked in the study by means of TCR repertoire profiling. Broad study findings and their caveats: Over subsequent months, a decline in hyperexpanded clone frequencies was noted, and after one year, T-cell counts and TCRbeta diversity were mostly ascribed to newly produced T cells. In some patients, the high TCRbeta diversity seen at day 60 was put down to recipient T cells and intrathymic progenitors that had survived conditioning. About two months after transplant, the apparently early recovery of alphabetaT-cell counts reportedly depended on just several hundred clones that had expanded rapidly and came from non-depleted graft cells.

From cysteine to phenylalanine, the CDR3 is 15 amino acids long. Solely the CDR3 DNA is kept, with 45 bases framed from the first base. The V end gives up 3 bases and the J end 3 bases, leaving 6 bases in the junction not matched to a gene. According to the germline V gene, CDR1 reads SGHTA and CDR2 reads FQGTGA. The library was produced with PCR. The data were produced on an Illumina HiSeq 2500. TCR libraries were prepared with molecular barcoding, using unique molecular identifiers to normalize TCRbeta repertoire quantification. TCRdb reprocessed the public reads (quality trimming at Q25 with fastp, clone calling with MiXCR) and kept in-frame beta chains. A single entry per CDR3 protein holds the most common genes and DNA from its merged rows. Here the sample has 300,000 to 350,000 distinct CDR3 sequences; 23% occur a single time. The ten largest clones capture around 9.9% of the sample. This clonotype was counted only a few times. The clone's antigen remains unknown. No base quality values were provided; no much bigger clone lies one nucleotide off.

Explained via the paper, the treatment or condition label denotes: allogeneic hematopoietic cell transplantation with graft depleted of TCRalphabeta T cells and CD19 B cells. Transplant recipients were children who received TCRalphabeta/CD19-depleted allogeneic hematopoietic cell grafts. The chain joins TRBV7-3 to TRBJ2-7, with 9 bases aligning to TRBD1. This receptor was taken from a male patient aged 10 to 17 who had a stem cell transplant for acute lymphoblastic leukemia, so the T cells may come from the graft donor. The sequences come from PBMCs, mostly from graft donor cells, collected 180 days after TCRalphabeta/CD19-depleted stem cell transplant. The sequenced DNA: TGTGCCAGCAGCTTTCTACCGGGACAGGGCTACGAGCAGTACTTC. Its product reads: CASSFLPGQGYEQYF.